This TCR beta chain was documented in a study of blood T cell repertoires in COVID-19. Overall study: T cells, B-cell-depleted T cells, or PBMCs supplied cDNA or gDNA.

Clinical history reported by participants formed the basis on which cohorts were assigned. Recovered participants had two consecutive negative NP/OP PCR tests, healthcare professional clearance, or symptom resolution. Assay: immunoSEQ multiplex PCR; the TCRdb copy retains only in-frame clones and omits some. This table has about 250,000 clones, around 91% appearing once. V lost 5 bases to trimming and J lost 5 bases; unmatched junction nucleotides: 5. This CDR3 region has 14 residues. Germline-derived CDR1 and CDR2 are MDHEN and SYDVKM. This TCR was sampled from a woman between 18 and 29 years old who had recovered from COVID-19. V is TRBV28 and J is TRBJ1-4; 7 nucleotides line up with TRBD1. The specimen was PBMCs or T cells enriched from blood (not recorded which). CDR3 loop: CASSTSDRNEKLFF. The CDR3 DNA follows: TGTGCCAGCAGTACCTCGGACAGGAATGAAAAACTGTTTTTT.